This T cell receptor beta chain is drawn from a study of blood T cells in healthy people across ages. The use of a sample-barcoded 5' primer and a J-beta primer mix characterized a second PCR of 7 to 11 cycles. Every sample produced at least 2.5 million CDR3-containing paired-end reads. TCRdb reprocessed the 5' RACE reads via MiXCR and lists one record per CDR3 protein. The data hold 1.2 million to 1.5 million distinct CDR3 sequences, with around 59% observed a single time. From germline, CDR1 is SQVTM and CDR2 ANQGSEA. Losses at the gene ends were 4 bases for V and 6 bases for J; bases not matched to a gene: 9. The CDR3 is made up of 15 amino acids.

Input material: blood. The receptor was isolated from a man between 18 and 29 years old in good health. The chain combines TRBV29-1 with TRBJ1-2; TRBD1 agrees at 12 bases. The chain's CDR3 is CSVVFGDRGLDGYTF. CDR3 nucleotides: TGCAGCGTTGTATTCGGGGACAGGGGGCTGGATGGCTACACCTTC.